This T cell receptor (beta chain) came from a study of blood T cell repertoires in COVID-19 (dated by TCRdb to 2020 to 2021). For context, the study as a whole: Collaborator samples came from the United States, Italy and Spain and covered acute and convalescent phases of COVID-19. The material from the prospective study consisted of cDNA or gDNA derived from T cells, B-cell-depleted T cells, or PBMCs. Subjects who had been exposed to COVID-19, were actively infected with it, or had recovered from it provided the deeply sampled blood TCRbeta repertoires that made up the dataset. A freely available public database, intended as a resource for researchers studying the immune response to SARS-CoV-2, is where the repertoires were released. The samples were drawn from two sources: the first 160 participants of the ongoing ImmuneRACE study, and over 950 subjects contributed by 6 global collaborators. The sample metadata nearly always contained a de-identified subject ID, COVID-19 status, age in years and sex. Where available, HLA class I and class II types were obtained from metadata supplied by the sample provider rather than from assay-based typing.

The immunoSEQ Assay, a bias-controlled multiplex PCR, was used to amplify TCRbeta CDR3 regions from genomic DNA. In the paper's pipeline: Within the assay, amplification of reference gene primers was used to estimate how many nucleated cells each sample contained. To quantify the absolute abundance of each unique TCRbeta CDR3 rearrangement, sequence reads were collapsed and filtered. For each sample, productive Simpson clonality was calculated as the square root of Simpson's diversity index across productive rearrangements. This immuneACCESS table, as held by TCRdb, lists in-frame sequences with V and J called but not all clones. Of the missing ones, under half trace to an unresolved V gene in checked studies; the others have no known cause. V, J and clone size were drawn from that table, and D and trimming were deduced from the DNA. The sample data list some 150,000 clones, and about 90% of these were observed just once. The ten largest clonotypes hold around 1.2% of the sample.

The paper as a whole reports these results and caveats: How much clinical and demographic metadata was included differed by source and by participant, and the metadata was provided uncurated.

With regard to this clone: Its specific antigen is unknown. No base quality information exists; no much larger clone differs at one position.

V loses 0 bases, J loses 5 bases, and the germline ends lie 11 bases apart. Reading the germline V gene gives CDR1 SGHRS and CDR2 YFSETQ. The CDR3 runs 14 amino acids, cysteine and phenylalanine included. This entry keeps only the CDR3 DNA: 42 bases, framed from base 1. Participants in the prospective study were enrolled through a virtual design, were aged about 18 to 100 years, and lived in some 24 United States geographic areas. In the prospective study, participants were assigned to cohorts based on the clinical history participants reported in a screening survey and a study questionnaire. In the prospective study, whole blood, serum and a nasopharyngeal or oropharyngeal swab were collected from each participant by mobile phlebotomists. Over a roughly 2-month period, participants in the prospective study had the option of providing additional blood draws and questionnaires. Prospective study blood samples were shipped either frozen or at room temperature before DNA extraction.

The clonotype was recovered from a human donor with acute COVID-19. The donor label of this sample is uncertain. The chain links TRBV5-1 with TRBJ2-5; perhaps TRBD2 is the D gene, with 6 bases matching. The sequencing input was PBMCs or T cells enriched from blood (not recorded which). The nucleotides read TGCGCCAGCAGCTTGGGATCTGCGGGGGAGACCCAGTACTTC. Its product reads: CASSLGSAGETQYF.